Below, 30 T cell receptor beta chains from the same sample are listed, as sequenced in a study of blood T cell repertoires in COVID-19. Here immunoSEQ multiplex PCR was the method, and the copy in TCRdb shows in-frame clones only, minus some. The table has 150,000 to 200,000 clones, around 90% seen once. Sequencing was performed on peripheral blood. The receptors originated from a woman aged 45-65 years with acute or convalescent COVID-19.

The chain has TRBV4-3 and TRBJ1-5, with 7 bases aligning to TRBD1. V lost 1 base and J lost 0; bases outside the gene matches: 15. The germline V gene encodes CDR1 LGHNA and CDR2 YSLEER. The CDR3 totals 20 residues. CDR3: CASSQALRQLRGSSNQPQHF. The CDR3 region has the DNA TGCGCCAGCAGCCAAGCCCTGCGGCAACTCAGGGGGTCTAGCAATCAGCCCCAGCATTTT.

The V gene is TRBV3-1 (or the pseudogene TRBV3-2), the J gene TRBJ1-2, with TRBD1 matching over 10 bases. Per the germline V gene, CDR1 is LGHDT and CDR2 is YNNKEL (reference sequence). The V and J ends lost 2 bases and 6 bases, in that order; junction bases with no gene match: 3. The CDR3 length is 14 residues. The CDR3 DNA sequence: TGTGCCAGCAGCCAATCCGGGACAGGGGATGGCTACACCTTC. This sequence encodes CASSQSGTGDGYTF.

The DNA of the CDR3 is TGTGCCAGCAGCTTAGGAGGGCAGGGGGTTGGTGGCTACACCTTC. It translates to CASSLGGQGVGGYTF. The chain employs TRBV7-2 and TRBJ1-2; TRBD1 agrees at 7 bases. J lost 7 bases, V lost 1 base, and 9 bases had no gene match. CDR3 length: 15 amino acids. CDR1 is SGHTA, CDR2 FQGNSA, per germline.

V is TRBV2 and J is TRBJ2-2; D is undetermined. Trimming took off 4 bases at V and 6 bases at J, with 6 bases between the two ends. The CDR3 loop spans 12 amino acids. CDR1 and CDR2 from the germline V gene are SNHLY and FYNNEI. CDR3 sequence reads: CASSVFAGELFF. CDR3 sequence (DNA): TGTGCCAGCAGTGTTTTCGCCGGGGAGCTGTTTTTT.

This clone was detected only a few times. This sequence joins TRBV18 and TRBJ2-3, with a possible D match to TRBD2 (6 bases). Germline V gene lookup returns CDR1 KGHSH and CDR2 LQKENI. V was shortened by 3 bases and J by 0 bases, with 7 bases between the two germline ends. The CDR3 is 14 residues long. In DNA, the CDR3 is TGTGCCAGCTCACCGGGGACTAGCACAGATACGCAGTATTTT. This translates into CASSPGTSTDTQYF.

The rearrangement links TRBV20-1 to TRBJ2-3, with D perhaps being TRBD1 or TRBD2 (6 bases each). Germline lookup yields CDR1 DFQATT and CDR2 SNEGSKA (reference sequence). The V gene lost 3 bases and the J gene lost 8 bases, with 9 bases spanning the gap. The CDR3 runs 11 residues. CDR3: CSASGGGTQYF. For the CDR3, the DNA is TGCAGTGCTAGTGGAGGGGGTACGCAGTATTTT.

The chain is built from TRBV6-2 or TRBV6-3 and TRBJ2-7, with 11 bases identical to TRBD2. CDR1 and CDR2 (germline): MNHEY, SVGEGT. The CDR3 contains 15 residues. Germline trimming cut 6 bases from V and 0 bases from J; bases unmatched to any gene: 4. The CDR3: CASSHTSGGSYEQYF. The CDR3 nucleotides read TGTGCCAGCAGCCACACTAGCGGGGGCTCCTACGAGCAGTACTTC.

The chain couples TRBV24-1 to TRBJ2-3, with 8 bases aligning to TRBD2. V shed 4 bases, J shed 4 bases, and the junction held 15 bases outside the gene matches. The CDR3 has 18 amino acids. Germline V gene lookup returns CDR1 KGHDR and CDR2 SFDVKD. In nucleotides, the CDR3 is TGTGCCACCAGTGACCCCACCGGGACTAGATGGACCCCAGATACGCAGTATTTT. Protein: CATSDPTGTRWTPDTQYF.

Written as DNA, the CDR3 is TGTGCCAGCAGCCAAGAGGCTAGTGCGCAGTATTTT. Translated: CASSQEASAQYF. V gene TRBV14 combines with J gene TRBJ2-3; the D is unclear. Trimming removed 0 bases at V and 10 bases at J, with 8 bases between. CDR3 length: 12 residues. Germline V gene data show CDR1 as SGHDN and CDR2 as FVKESK. Full variable domain (missing parts from reference TRBV14 and TRBJ2-3): EAGVTQFPSHSVIEKGQTVTLRCDPISGHDNLYWYRRVMGKEIKFLLHFVKESKQDESGMPNNRFLAERTGGTYSTLKVQPAELEDSGVYFCASSQEASAQYFGPGTRLTVL.

The V and J genes are TRBV12-3 or TRBV12-4 and TRBJ2-2, with a possible D match to TRBD1 (6 bases). Trimming removed 5 bases from V and 6 bases from J, with 10 bases in between. CDR3 length: 13 residues. The CDR3 DNA reads as TGTGCCAGCAGTCGAACAGGGCCCGGGGAGCTGTTTTTT. This encodes CASSRTGPGELFF.

This clone occurred a few times. The CDR3 loop is CASSTRSSNTEAFF. In nucleotides, the CDR3 is TGTGCCAGCAGCACTAGAAGTTCGAACACTGAAGCTTTCTTT. J is TRBJ1-1 and V is TRBV27; D unclear. The CDR3 runs 14 residues. Germline CDR1 and CDR2: MNHEY and SMNVEV (reference sequence). Trimming took off 6 bases at V and 1 base at J, with 12 bases between the two ends.

This clone was picked up a small number of times. J is TRBJ2-2 and V is TRBV10-3; 9 nucleotides align to TRBD1. Germline CDR1 and CDR2: ENHRY and SYGVKD. With 10 bases clipped from V and 2 bases from J, the junction kept 5 bases outside the gene matches. The CDR3 runs to 14 residues. CDR3 amino acids: CATGQGANTGELFF. CDR3 bases: TGTGCCACGGGACAGGGAGCTAACACCGGGGAGCTGTTTTTT.

The count of this clone is one. The genes are TRBV27 and TRBJ1-1; D perhaps matches TRBD1 (5 bases). The CDR3 covers 15 residues. Germline loops: CDR1 MNHEY, CDR2 SMNVEV (reference sequence). Trimming removed 6 bases at V and 3 bases at J, with 17 bases between. In nucleotides, the CDR3 is TGTGCCAGCAGCCTATATAGGGGTGTGGACACTGAAGCTTTCTTT. Its translation is CASSLYRGVDTEAFF.

The chain uses TRBV12-3 or TRBV12-4 and TRBJ1-3; D is uncertain. The ends were cut back, 3 bases at V and 4 bases at J, with 7 bases in the middle. The CDR3 has 13 amino acids. CDR3 nucleotides: TGTGCCAGCAGTTTGTTGAGAGGAAACACCATATATTTT. The encoded protein is CASSLLRGNTIYF.

CDR3 protein: CASSYGTGVGYTF. CDR3 coding DNA: TGTGCCAGCAGCTACGGGACAGGGGTCGGCTACACCTTC. The chain carries TRBV6-5 and TRBJ1-2, with 10 positions matching TRBD1. Germline CDR1 and CDR2: MNHEY and SVGAGI. The CDR3 loop spans 13 amino acids. The J segment lost 8 bases and the V segment lost 6 bases, leaving 6 bases of the junction unmatched.

The chain carries TRBV7-6 and TRBJ2-2; no firm D call. Germline-derived CDR1 and CDR2 are SGHVS and FNYEAQ. V lost 5 bases and J 0 bases, leaving 10 bases between the germline ends. CDR3 length equals 15 residues. This chain's CDR3 is CASSLQSANTGELFF. The CDR3 coding sequence is TGTGCCAGCAGCCTTCAGTCAGCGAACACCGGGGAGCTGTTTTTT.

The chain joins TRBV5-6 to TRBJ2-1; D is possibly TRBD1 (5 bases). CDR3 size: 13 residues. V was trimmed by 1 base and J by 3 bases, leaving 5 bases between them. Per germline, CDR1 SGHDT and CDR2 YYEEEE. For the CDR3, the DNA is TGTGCCAGCAGCTTGACAGGCTACAATGAGCAGTTCTTC. Its translation: CASSLTGYNEQFF. The whole variable domain, filled in from reference TRBV5-6 and TRBJ2-1, reads DAGVTQSPTHLIKTRGQQVTLRCSPKSGHDTVSWYQQALGQGPQFIFQYYEEEERQRGNFPDRFSGHQFPNYSSELNVNALLLGDSALYLCASSLTGYNEQFFGPGTRLTVL.

The rearrangement uses TRBV11-3 and TRBJ2-5; the match to TRBD2 covers 7 bases. This CDR3 region has 14 residues. The V segment lost 5 bases and the J segment 11 bases; nucleotides outside the gene matches: 14. Germline V gene data show CDR1 as SGHNT and CDR2 as YENEEA. The CDR3 sequence: CASSPGTAMREQYF. In DNA form, the CDR3 reads TGTGCCAGCAGCCCCGGGACGGCAATGCGGGAGCAGTACTTC.

This chain links TRBV10-2 with TRBJ2-5; 7 bases map to TRBD2. Trimming removed 4 bases from V and 2 bases from J; junction bases left unmatched: 1. CDR3 length: 13 residues. Germline assignment: CDR1 WSHSY and CDR2 SAAADI. For the CDR3, the DNA is TGCGCCAGCAGTGGCGGGGGTCAAGAGACCCAGTACTTC. This sequence encodes CASSGGGQETQYF.

The rearrangement links TRBV11-3 to TRBJ2-5; D is unclear. The CDR3 contains 11 residues. Germline values: CDR1 SGHNT, CDR2 YENEEA. V was trimmed by 3 bases and J by 4 bases, leaving 3 bases between them. In DNA form, the CDR3 reads TGTGCCAGCAGCTTCGGAGAGACCCAGTACTTC. As protein: CASSFGETQYF.

This chain links TRBV5-1 with TRBJ2-3; 13 bases align to TRBD2. The V and J ends lost 0 bases and 4 bases, in that order; junction bases with no gene match: 2. This CDR3 contains 16 residues. CDR1 and CDR2 from the germline V gene are SGHRS and YFSETQ. CDR3 in DNA: TGCGCCAGCAGCTTGGGGACTAGCGGGAGTGCAGATACGCAGTATTTT. Translation gives CASSLGTSGSADTQYF.

In this sample, this clone turned up a few times. The V gene is TRBV2, the J gene TRBJ2-3; no reliable D call. This CDR3 spans 10 amino acids. Germline V lookup: CDR1 SNHLY, CDR2 FYNNEI. V gave up 6 bases and J gave up 6 bases, with 4 bases separating them. CDR3 DNA sequence: TGTGCCAGCAGGGAGGATACGCAGTATTTT. This codes for CASREDTQYF.

The chain has TRBV7-8 and TRBJ1-1; 7 nucleotides match TRBD1. The CDR3 contains 19 residues. Germline lookup yields CDR1 SGHVS and CDR2 FQNEAQ. After removal of 5 bases from V and 6 bases from J, the junction contained 24 bases not matched to a gene. CDR3 residues: CASSTRADRVQVRTSEAFF. CDR3 in DNA: TGTGCCAGCAGCACCAGGGCCGACAGGGTTCAGGTCCGGACCTCTGAAGCTTTCTTT.

The chain has TRBV6-2 or TRBV6-3 and TRBJ1-1; D uncertain. Germline assignment: CDR1 MNHEY and CDR2 SVGEGT. V lost 2 bases and J lost 6, with 22 bases in between. The CDR3 runs 17 residues. This chain's CDR3 is CASSYPPELSIFPEAFF. In nucleotides, the CDR3 is TGTGCCAGCAGTTACCCGCCCGAACTTTCGATTTTCCCTGAAGCTTTCTTT.

The CDR3: CASSQGAETQYF. CDR3 nucleotide sequence: TGTGCCAGCAGCCAAGGGGCGGAGACCCAGTACTTC. The chain combines TRBV14 with TRBJ2-5; D is uncertain. The V end was cut by 1 base, the J end by 5 bases, with 5 bases between. Germline CDR1 reads SGHDN; CDR2 reads FVKESK. The CDR3 spans 12 residues.

This clone was observed a single time. The rearrangement joins TRBV27 to TRBJ2-7; tentative D call: TRBD2 (6 bases). Per germline, CDR1 MNHEY and CDR2 SMNVEV (reference sequence). This CDR3 spans 15 amino acids. V lost 4 bases and J 5 bases, leaving 18 bases between the germline ends. CDR3 region: CASSSPEAGGNEQYF. DNA of the CDR3: TGTGCCAGCAGTTCCCCCGAGGCCGGCGGGAACGAGCAGTACTTC.

The J gene is TRBJ1-1, the V gene TRBV7-3; D is perhaps TRBD1 (5 bases). The CDR3 contains 13 residues. The V gene lost 4 bases and the J gene lost 4 bases, with 10 bases spanning the gap. In germline, CDR1 is SGHTA, CDR2 FQGTGA. DNA for the CDR3: TGTGCCAGCAGCTCGGGCAGGGCCACTGAAGCTTTCTTT. It yields the protein CASSSGRATEAFF. The whole variable domain, remainder taken from reference TRBV7-3 and TRBJ1-1, is GAGVSQTPSNKVTEKGKYVELRCDPISGHTALYWYRQSLGQGPEFLIYFQGTGAADDSGLPNDRFFAVRPEGSVSTLKIQRTERGDSAVYLCASSSGRATEAFFGQGTRLTVV.

The rearrangement links TRBV7-2 to TRBJ1-5; no reliable D call. CDR1 and CDR2 (germline): SGHTA, FQGNSA. This CDR3 has 12 amino acids. The germline V and J ends were trimmed by 2 bases and 8 bases, with 7 bases remaining between them. The CDR3 reads CASSLSVEPQHF. CDR3 DNA: TGTGCCAGCAGCTTATCCGTCGAGCCCCAGCATTTT.

The chain couples TRBV19 to TRBJ1-5; D perhaps matches TRBD1 (6 bases). Deletions cut 3 bases from V and 3 bases from J, with 12 bases between. Germline V CDR1 and CDR2: LNHDA, SQIVND (reference sequence). The CDR3 extends over 15 amino acids. The CDR3 DNA sequence: TGTGCCAGTAGTATTGACGACAGGTCCAATCAGCCCCAGCATTTT. Protein product: CASSIDDRSNQPQHF.

This clone occurred many times. The chain recombines TRBV7-2 with TRBJ1-1, with TRBD1 matching 8 bases. Looked up from germline, CDR1 is SGHTA and CDR2 is FQGNSA. V lost 3 bases and J lost 4; bases outside the gene matches: 4. The length of the CDR3 is 14 residues. The CDR3 coding sequence is TGTGCCAGCAGCTTCGCCGGACAGGGCACTGAAGCTTTCTTT. Protein sequence: CASSFAGQGTEAFF.